One and the same sample provided the 23 T cell receptor beta chains below, sequenced in a study of T cell repertoires in cytomegalovirus infection. TCRdb recomputed calls from the reads with MiXCR, one row per CDR3 protein. The data contain fewer than 950,000 distinct CDR3 sequences, over 25% of them singletons. Which antigens these TCRs recognize remains unknown. The sample was cultured CD8+ T cells from PBMCs, taken from culture after CMV antigen stimulation. Every receptor here comes from a human donor in good health (CMV status not recorded). Some clones in this sample may be carry-over from other donors' samples.

This clonotype was seen repeatedly, ten times or more. The chain carries TRBV7-9 and TRBJ1-2; a weak D match, TRBD1 (5 bases). In germline, CDR1 is SEHNR, CDR2 FQNEAQ (reference sequence). This CDR3 is built from 18 residues. Trimming took off 5 bases at V and 1 base at J, with 23 bases between the two ends. CDR3 nucleotide sequence: TGTGCCAGCAGCCCCCGCCCGGGACCCTCCAAGATTAACTATGGCTACACCTTC. Translating gives CASSPRPGPSKINYGYTF.

The table lists this clonotype with many counts. This chain links TRBV7-2 with TRBJ2-7; weak D call: TRBD1 (5 bases). This CDR3 has 15 amino acids. Trimming pared 2 bases from V and 1 base from J, leaving 12 bases between. Germline CDR1 is SGHTA and CDR2 is FQGNSA. CDR3 DNA sequence: TGTGCCAGCAGCTTAAGCTTAGGGGATTCCTACGAGCAGTACTTC. Translated, it gives CASSLSLGDSYEQYF.

Comment on this clonotype: The junction departs from germline at one end; a sequencing error may be responsible. The V and J genes are TRBV12-3 or TRBV12-4 and TRBJ1-2; TRBD1 is a possible D gene (6 bases). This CDR3 is built from 12 residues. The CDR3 DNA follows: TGTGCCAGCAGGAAAGCCGGGACATATAACTCCTTC. Protein product: CASRKAGTYNSF.

This clonotype was found a few times. The V and J genes are TRBV6-1 and TRBJ1-1, with 7 bases lining up with TRBD1. This CDR3 spans 15 amino acids. With V trimmed by 7 bases and J by 0 bases, 8 bases remained unmatched. From germline, CDR1 is MNHNS and CDR2 SASEGT. This chain's CDR3 is CASTWTGSLNTEAFF. The CDR3 nucleotides are TGTGCCAGCACCTGGACAGGCTCTCTGAACACTGAAGCTTTCTTT.

The CDR3 protein is CASSQVPWGSQGYTF. The CDR3 nucleotides are TGTGCCAGCAGCCAAGTGCCTTGGGGGTCTCAGGGCTACACCTTC. The chain carries TRBV4-2 and TRBJ1-2; a possible D gene is TRBD1 (5 bases). CDR1 is LGHNA and CDR2 is YNFKEQ in the germline V gene. Between the trimmed V and J ends, which lost 1 base and 8 bases, there was a span of 17 bases. The CDR3 totals 15 residues.

In its sample, this clonotype was seen many times. The chain recombines TRBV7-6 with TRBJ2-1; the D is unclear. V shed 2 bases and J shed 3 bases, with 8 bases lying between them. CDR3 size: 14 residues. Germline V gives CDR1 SGHVS, CDR2 FNYEAQ. CDR3 nucleotides: TGTGCCAGCAGCTTAATAGGGCTCTACAATGAGCAGTTCTTC. This encodes CASSLIGLYNEQFF.

This clonotype appeared a few times. The gene calls are TRBV6-1 and TRBJ1-1, with D unclear. Trimming cost V 6 bases and J 3 bases, with 17 bases left between them. Germline loops: CDR1 MNHNS, CDR2 SASEGT. The CDR3 loop spans 15 amino acids. CDR3 coding DNA: TGTGCCAGCAGCCCCTTTAGTCCAAGGGACACTGAAGCTTTCTTT. This sequence encodes CASSPFSPRDTEAFF.

This clonotype was observed at least ten times. This rearrangement joins TRBV7-8 to TRBJ1-5, with no clear D. Germline V gene sequence: CDR1 SGHVS, CDR2 FQNEAQ. Trimming took 1 base from V and 5 from J, leaving 12 bases between them. This CDR3 has 15 amino acids. The CDR3 bases are TGTGCCAGCAGCTTAGAGCGGCGGCGGGATCAGCCCCAGCATTTT. Amino acid sequence: CASSLERRRDQPQHF.

DNA for the CDR3: TGTGCCAGCTCAGACTGGGACACAGAAGCGAGCACAGATACGCAGTATTTT. This gives the protein CASSDWDTEASTDTQYF. The chain joins TRBV18 to TRBJ2-3; D might be TRBD1 (6 bases). The V end lost 5 bases, the J end lost 0 bases, and 18 bases lay between the germline ends. CDR3 size: 17 residues. CDR1 and CDR2 (germline): KGHSH, LQKENI.

The genes are TRBV7-9 and TRBJ2-3; 9 positions agree with TRBD1. CDR3 length: 16 residues. V lost 5 bases, J lost 3 bases, and 9 bases stayed unmatched. The V gene's germline CDR1 is SEHNR and CDR2 FQNEAQ (reference sequence). CDR3 protein: CASSKSDRGLTDTQYF. CDR3 sequence (DNA): TGTGCCAGCAGCAAGTCGGACAGGGGTCTGACAGATACGCAGTATTTT. The full variable domain, its missing parts supplied by reference TRBV7-9 and TRBJ2-3, is DTGVSQNPRHKITKRGQNVTFRCDPISEHNRLYWYRQTLGQGPEFLTYFQNEAQLEKSRLLSDRFSAERPKGSFSTLEIQRTEQGDSAMYLCASSKSDRGLTDTQYFGPGTRLTVL.

In its sample, this clonotype was seen many times. The V and J genes are TRBV7-8 and TRBJ2-5; 12 nucleotides agree with TRBD2. The CDR3 consists of 14 residues. Germline-derived CDR1 and CDR2 are SGHVS and FQNEAQ. Trimming removed 6 bases from V and 4 bases from J; junction bases left unmatched: 3. Here the CDR3 reads CASRTSGGRETQYF. The CDR3 coding sequence is TGTGCCAGCAGGACTAGCGGGGGTAGAGAGACCCAGTACTTC.

The chain links TRBV2 to TRBJ2-7; D not certain. CDR3 length: 13 residues. Trimming took off 6 bases at V and 5 bases at J, with 14 bases between the two ends. Germline V CDR1 and CDR2: SNHLY, FYNNEI. Here the CDR3 DNA reads TGTGCCAGCAGACTATCTGGAGTCGACGAGCAGTACGTC. Protein sequence: CASRLSGVDEQYV.

The chain joins TRBV28 to TRBJ2-7; D is perhaps TRBD2 (5 bases). The germline V and J ends were trimmed by 4 bases and 6 bases, with 22 bases remaining between them. Germline lookup yields CDR1 MDHEN and CDR2 SYDVKM. This CDR3 has 16 amino acids. In nucleotides, the CDR3 is TGTGCCAGCAGTTCCCCGCGGGTAGCTCTGCCTGTCGAGCAGTACGTC. Translated, it gives CASSSPRVALPVEQYV.

This clonotype came up a few times. This chain connects TRBV12-5 to TRBJ2-7; D gene ambiguous. CDR1 is LGHNT, CDR2 FRNRAP, per germline. V was cut by 7 bases and J by 7 bases, with 23 bases left in between. The CDR3 covers 15 residues. As DNA, the CDR3 is TGTGCTAGTGCCTTGACGACCCCCCTTATGGGGGAGCAGTACTTC. Protein product: CASALTTPLMGEQYF.

CDR3 DNA sequence: TGTGCCAGTAGTATAGATCTTGCGACTAGCGGGGCTGAGAGCTCCTACAATGAGCAGTTCTTC. Protein product: CASSIDLATSGAESSYNEQFF. The gene calls are TRBV19 and TRBJ2-1; 11 bases line up with TRBD2. This CDR3 is 21 amino acids long. Trimming at V came to 0 bases and at J to 0 bases, leaving 13 bases not matched to a gene. Germline CDR1 and CDR2: LNHDA and SQIVND (reference sequence).

The V gene is TRBV5-8, the J gene TRBJ2-7; D unclear. Per germline, CDR1 SGHTS and CDR2 YDEGEE. Trimming cost V 4 bases and J 3 bases, with 11 bases left between them. This CDR3 spans 13 amino acids. CDR3 loop: CASSRVGDYEQYF. CDR3 nucleotide sequence: TGTGCCAGCAGCCGGGTTGGGGACTACGAGCAGTACTTC. The full variable domain, completed using reference TRBV5-8 and TRBJ2-7, is EAGVTQSPTHLIKTRGQQATLRCSPISGHTSVYWYQQALGLGLQFLLWYDEGEERNRGNFPPRFSGRQFPNYSSELNVNALELEDSALYLCASSRVGDYEQYFGPGTRLTVT.

The gene calls are TRBV7-6 and TRBJ2-7; TRBD1 matches 8 bases. Germline assignment: CDR1 SGHVS and CDR2 FNYEAQ. The CDR3 is 15 amino acids. Germline trimming cut 1 base from V and 3 bases from J; bases unmatched to any gene: 5. This chain's CDR3 is CASSLEGQGYYEQYF. The CDR3 coding sequence is TGTGCCAGCAGCTTAGAAGGACAGGGTTACTACGAGCAGTACTTC.

The chain couples TRBV18 to TRBJ1-2; D is uncertain. This CDR3 comprises 14 residues. Between the trimmed V and J ends, which lost 3 bases and 6 bases, there was a span of 14 bases. Looked up from germline, CDR1 is KGHSH and CDR2 is LQKENI. The CDR3 DNA is TGTGCCAGCTCACCTAGAGCCTCGGAGGATGGCTACACCTTC. The encoded protein is CASSPRASEDGYTF.

The chain carries TRBV7-3 and TRBJ2-5; 7 nucleotides match TRBD2. Trimming at V came to 2 bases and at J to 4 bases, leaving 13 bases not matched to a gene. The length of the CDR3 is 17 residues. The germline gives CDR1 SGHTA, CDR2 FQGTGA. This CDR3 reads CASSLLGETSEGETQYF. The CDR3 DNA sequence: TGTGCCAGCAGCTTATTGGGGGAAACTAGCGAGGGAGAGACCCAGTACTTC.

This clonotype has at least ten counts. V usage is TRBV7-2 and J usage is TRBJ2-7; D not resolved. Deletions cut 0 bases from V and 2 bases from J, with 14 bases between. Per the germline V gene, CDR1 is SGHTA and CDR2 is FQGNSA. The CDR3 spans 16 residues. CDR3 nucleotide sequence: TGTGCCAGCAGCTTAGCCATGATGGGATACGCCTACGAGCAGTACTTC. The encoded protein is CASSLAMMGYAYEQYF.

The chain carries TRBV4-1 and TRBJ2-7; the D gene is possibly TRBD2 (5 bases). Trimming cost V 1 base and J 1 base, with 11 bases left between them. The CDR3 is made up of 15 amino acids. Germline lookup yields CDR1 MGHRA and CDR2 YSYEKL. The CDR3 DNA reads as TGCGCCAGCAGCCAAGTGCCTAGCAGTTCCTACGAGCAGTACTTC. It translates to CASSQVPSSSYEQYF.

The V and J genes are TRBV10-3 and TRBJ2-5, with TRBD2 matching 12 bases. Germline CDR1 reads ENHRY; CDR2 reads SYGVKD. The CDR3 contains 18 residues. Unmatched junction bases numbered 11, after V lost 1 base and J lost 5 bases. The CDR3 here is CAISELASGGARFETQYF. The CDR3 DNA is TGTGCCATCAGTGAGTTGGCTAGCGGGGGGGCCCGGTTTGAGACCCAGTACTTC.

Ten or more counts support this clonotype. The chain carries TRBV7-9 and TRBJ2-1, with a possible D match to TRBD2 (6 bases). The V end was cut by 1 base, the J end by 8 bases, with 15 bases between. This CDR3 has 15 residues. In germline, CDR1 is SEHNR, CDR2 FQNEAQ (reference sequence). The chain's CDR3 is CASSLVRRLGDEQFF. The CDR3 nucleotides are TGTGCCAGCAGCTTAGTTCGCCGACTAGGAGATGAGCAGTTCTTC.